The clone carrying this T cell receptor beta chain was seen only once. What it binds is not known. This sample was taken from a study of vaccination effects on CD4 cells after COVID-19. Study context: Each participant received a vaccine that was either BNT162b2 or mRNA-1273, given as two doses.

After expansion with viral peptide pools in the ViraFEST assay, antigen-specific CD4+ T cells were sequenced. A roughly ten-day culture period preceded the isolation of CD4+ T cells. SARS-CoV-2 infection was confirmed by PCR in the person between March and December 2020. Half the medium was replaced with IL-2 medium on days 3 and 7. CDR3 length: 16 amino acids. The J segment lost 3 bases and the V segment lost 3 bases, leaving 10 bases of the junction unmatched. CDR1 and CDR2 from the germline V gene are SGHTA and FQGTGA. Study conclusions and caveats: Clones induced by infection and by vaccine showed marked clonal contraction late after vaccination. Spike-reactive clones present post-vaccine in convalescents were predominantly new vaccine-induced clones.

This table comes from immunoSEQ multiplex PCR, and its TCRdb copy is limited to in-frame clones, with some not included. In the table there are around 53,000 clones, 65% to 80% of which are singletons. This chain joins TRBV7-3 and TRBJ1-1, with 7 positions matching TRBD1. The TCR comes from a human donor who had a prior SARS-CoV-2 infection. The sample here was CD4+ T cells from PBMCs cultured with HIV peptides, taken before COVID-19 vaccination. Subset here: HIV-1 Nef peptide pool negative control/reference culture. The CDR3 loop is CASSFMTGWVDTEAFF. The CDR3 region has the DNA TGTGCCAGCAGCTTTATGACAGGGTGGGTGGACACTGAAGCTTTCTTT.